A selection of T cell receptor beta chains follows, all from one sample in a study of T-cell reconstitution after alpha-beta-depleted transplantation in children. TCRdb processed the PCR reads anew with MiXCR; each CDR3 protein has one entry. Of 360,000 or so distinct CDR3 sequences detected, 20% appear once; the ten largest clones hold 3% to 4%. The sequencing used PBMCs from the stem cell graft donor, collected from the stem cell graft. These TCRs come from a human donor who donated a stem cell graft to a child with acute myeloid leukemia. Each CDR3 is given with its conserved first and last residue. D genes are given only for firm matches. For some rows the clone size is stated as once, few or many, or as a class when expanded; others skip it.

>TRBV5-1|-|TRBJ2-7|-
CASSWGAGSGYEQYF
TGCGCCAGCAGCTGGGGGGCAGGGAGCGGCTACGAGCAGTACTTC
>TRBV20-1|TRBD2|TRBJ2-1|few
CSALRGDNEQFF
TGCAGTGCTCTGCGGGGGGACAATGAGCAGTTCTTC
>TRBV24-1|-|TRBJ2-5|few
CATRATGTETQYF
TGTGCCACCAGGGCTACAGGGACAGAGACCCAGTACTTC
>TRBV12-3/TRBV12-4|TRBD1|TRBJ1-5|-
CASSSRQGASNQPQHF
TGTGCCAGCAGTTCCCGACAGGGGGCCAGCAATCAGCCCCAGCATTTT
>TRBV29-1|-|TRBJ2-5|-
CSVQHGEETQYF
TGCAGCGTCCAACACGGAGAAGAGACCCAGTACTTC
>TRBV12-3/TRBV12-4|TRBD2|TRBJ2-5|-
CASSDSGSRETQYF
TGTGCCAGCAGTGATAGCGGGAGCAGGGAGACCCAGTACTTC
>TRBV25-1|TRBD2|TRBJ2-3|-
CASRHSGRASTQYF
TGTGCCAGCAGGCATAGCGGGAGAGCGAGTACGCAGTATTTT
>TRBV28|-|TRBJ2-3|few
CASSFLVRGDTQYF
TGTGCCAGCAGTTTCTTGGTCCGGGGGGATACGCAGTATTTT
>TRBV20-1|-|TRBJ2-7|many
CSARDPRVPSYEQYF
TGCAGTGCTAGAGATCCACGGGTACCCTCCTACGAGCAGTACTTC
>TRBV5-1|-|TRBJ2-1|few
CASSLAGVRGGVGYNEQFF
TGCGCCAGCAGCTTGGCGGGGGTCAGAGGGGGAGTCGGTTACAATGAGCAGTTCTTC
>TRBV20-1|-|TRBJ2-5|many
CSARQGRQKTQYF
TGCAGTGCTAGGCAGGGGCGCCAAAAGACCCAGTACTTC
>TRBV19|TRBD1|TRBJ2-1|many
CASSSDRENYNEQFF
TGTGCCAGTAGTTCGGACAGGGAGAACTACAATGAGCAGTTCTTC
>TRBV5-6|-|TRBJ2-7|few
CASSLIGDSTYEQYF
TGTGCCAGCAGCTTGATCGGGGACTCCACCTACGAGCAGTACTTC
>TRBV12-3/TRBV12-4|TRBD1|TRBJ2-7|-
CASSPGQEQYF
TGTGCCAGCAGCCCGGGACAGGAACAGTACTTC
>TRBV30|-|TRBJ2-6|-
CAWSKGAGANVLTF
TGTGCCTGGTCTAAGGGAGCTGGGGCCAACGTCCTGACTTTC
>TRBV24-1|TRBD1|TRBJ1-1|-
CATTYRPGQWNTEAFF
TGTGCCACCACCTACCGACCGGGACAGTGGAACACTGAAGCTTTCTTT
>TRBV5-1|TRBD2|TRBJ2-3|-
CASSLVASGSFRGDTQYF
TGCGCCAGCAGCTTGGTGGCTAGCGGGAGCTTCAGAGGGGATACGCAGTATTTT
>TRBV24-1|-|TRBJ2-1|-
CATSDGAGTGANEQFF
TGTGCCACCTCGGACGGCGCCGGGACGGGAGCTAATGAGCAGTTCTTC
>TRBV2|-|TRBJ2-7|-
CASSPTGPGSEQYF
TGTGCCAGCAGTCCAACGGGGCCAGGCAGCGAGCAGTACTTC
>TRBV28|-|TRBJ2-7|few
CASSSGGPSSYEQYF
TGTGCCAGCAGTTCCGGGGGACCGAGCTCCTACGAGCAGTACTTC
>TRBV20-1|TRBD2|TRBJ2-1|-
CSAVAGGPGNEQFF
TGCAGTGCTGTAGCGGGAGGGCCGGGGAATGAGCAGTTCTTC
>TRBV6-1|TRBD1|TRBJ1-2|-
CATHTGQSSNYGYTF
TGTGCCACGCATACGGGACAGAGCTCTAACTATGGCTACACCTTC
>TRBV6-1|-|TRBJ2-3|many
CASRPFKRNTQYF
TGTGCCAGCAGACCTTTTAAGCGGAATACGCAGTATTTT
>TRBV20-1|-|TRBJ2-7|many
CSAARDSYEQYF
TGCAGTGCGGCCAGGGACTCCTACGAGCAGTACTTC
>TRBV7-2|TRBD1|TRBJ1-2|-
CASSLAPGQGLGGYTF
TGTGCCAGCAGCTTAGCGCCCGGACAGGGCTTGGGTGGCTACACCTTC
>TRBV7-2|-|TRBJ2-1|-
CASSLVPPGGNYNEQFF
TGTGCCAGCAGCTTAGTCCCCCCTGGCGGAAACTACAATGAGCAGTTCTTC
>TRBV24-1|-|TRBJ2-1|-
CATSFTGHNEQFF
TGTGCCACCAGTTTTACGGGGCACAATGAGCAGTTCTTC
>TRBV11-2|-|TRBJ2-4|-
CASSPPRQETIAKNIQYF
TGTGCCAGCAGCCCACCGAGACAGGAGACAATAGCCAAAAACATTCAGTACTTC
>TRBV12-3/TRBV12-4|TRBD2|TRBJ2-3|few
CASSRTSGTSGSRTDTQYF
TGTGCCAGCAGTCGTACCTCCGGGACTAGCGGGAGTAGAACAGATACGCAGTATTTT
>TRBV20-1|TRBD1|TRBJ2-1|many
CSAGETGGSYNEQFF
TGCAGTGCTGGCGAGACAGGGGGCTCGTACAATGAGCAGTTCTTC
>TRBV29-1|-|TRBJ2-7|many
CSAADYEQYF
TGCAGCGCTGCCGACTACGAGCAGTACTTC
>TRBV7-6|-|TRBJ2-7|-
CASSNRPSGTPWDEQYF
TGTGCCAGCAGCAACCGACCTTCTGGGACCCCTTGGGACGAGCAGTACTTC
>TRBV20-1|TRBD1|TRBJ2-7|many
CSASDRDHYEQYF
TGCAGTGCTAGCGACAGGGACCACTACGAGCAGTACTTC
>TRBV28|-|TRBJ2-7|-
CASSRRDTAYEQYF
TGTGCCAGCAGCCGTCGGGACACAGCCTACGAGCAGTACTTC
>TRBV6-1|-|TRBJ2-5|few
CASPDRRQETQYF
TGTGCCAGCCCCGACAGGAGACAAGAGACCCAGTACTTC
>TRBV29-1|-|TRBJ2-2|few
CSLEGVLTGELFF
TGCAGCCTCGAGGGGGTCCTCACCGGGGAGCTGTTTTTT
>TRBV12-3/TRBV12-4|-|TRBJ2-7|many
CASSPTISYEQYF
TGTGCCAGCAGTCCAACCATCTCCTACGAGCAGTACTTC
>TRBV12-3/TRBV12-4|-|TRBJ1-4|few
CASTVMGEKLFF
TGTGCCAGCACTGTGATGGGTGAAAAACTGTTTTTT
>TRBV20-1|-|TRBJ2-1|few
CSATPGASNEQFF
TGCAGTGCTACCCCGGGGGCGAGCAATGAGCAGTTCTTC
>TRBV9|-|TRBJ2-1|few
CASSGGGLVNEQFF
TGTGCCAGCAGCGGAGGCGGGCTAGTCAATGAGCAGTTCTTC
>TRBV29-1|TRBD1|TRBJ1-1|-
CSVEPGQGREAFF
TGCAGCGTTGAACCCGGACAGGGGAGGGAAGCTTTCTTT
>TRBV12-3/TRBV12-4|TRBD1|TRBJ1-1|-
CASSKTGLNTEAFF
TGTGCCAGCAGTAAGACAGGGTTGAACACTGAAGCTTTCTTT
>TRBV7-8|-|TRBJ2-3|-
CASSLLARGDTQYF
TGTGCCAGCAGCTTATTAGCGCGGGGAGATACGCAGTATTTT
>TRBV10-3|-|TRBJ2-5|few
CAISEPESQKDQYF
TGTGCCATCAGTGAGCCGGAGTCCCAGAAGGACCAGTACTTC
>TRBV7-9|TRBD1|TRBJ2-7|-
CASSFPGTGHEQYF
TGTGCCAGCAGCTTCCCCGGGACAGGGCACGAGCAGTACTTC
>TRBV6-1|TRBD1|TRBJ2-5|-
CASSIWDRGQETQYF
TGTGCCAGCAGTATCTGGGACAGGGGGCAAGAGACCCAGTACTTC
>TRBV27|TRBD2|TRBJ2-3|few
CASSFVAFGGLGLVRTSTDTQYF
TGTGCCAGCAGTTTTGTTGCATTCGGGGGACTAGGACTAGTGCGGACTAGCACAGATACGCAGTATTTT
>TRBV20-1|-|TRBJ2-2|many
CSATGFGELFF
TGCAGTGCTACCGGATTCGGGGAGCTGTTTTTT
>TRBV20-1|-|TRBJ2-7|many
CSAQTGSTRYEQYF
TGCAGTGCCCAGACAGGTAGCACACGCTACGAGCAGTACTTC
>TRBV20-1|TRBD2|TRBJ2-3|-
CSARDDWLAADTQYF
TGCAGTGCTAGAGATGACTGGCTAGCGGCAGATACGCAGTATTTT
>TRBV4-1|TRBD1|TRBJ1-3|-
CASSQIDRGIYF
TGCGCCAGCAGCCAAATTGACAGGGGTATATATTTT
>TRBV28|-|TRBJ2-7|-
CASSLRGPQLPYEQYF
TGTGCCAGCAGTTTAAGGGGTCCTCAACTTCCCTACGAGCAGTACTTC